This T cell receptor beta chain was profiled in a study of beta chain features in type 1 diabetes. Study conclusions and caveats: Any HLA-type effect on TCRB rearrangement remained unresolved here. TCRB CDR3s from Type 1 diabetes patients were moderately but significantly shorter in all four CD4+ subsets. The study found that naive, central memory and Treg TCRB repertoires appeared more similar in patients than in healthy donors.

Sorting based on CD45RO/CCR7/CD25/CD127/CD95/CD27 separated CD4+ naive, central memory, regulatory and stem cell-like memory cells. What was sequenced were expressed TCRB transcripts, since all of the isolated RNA had been reverse transcribed. TCRdb's table, derived via immunoSEQ multiplex PCR, lists solely in-frame clones and lacks some. The repertoire holds under 950,000 clones, with around a sixth as singletons. On this clone: Its antigen remains unknown.

CDR3 length equals 13 residues. Germline assignment: CDR1 LNHDA and CDR2 SQIVND (reference sequence). The ends were cut back, 4 bases at V and 7 bases at J, with 12 bases in the middle. Source material: naive CD4+ T cells from blood. This chain joins TRBV19 and TRBJ2-3; D gene uncertain. This sequence was found in a woman in her late teens or twenties in good health. This CDR3 reads CASSTLDANTQYF. CDR3 bases: TGTGCCAGTAGTACCCTAGACGCGAATACGCAGTATTTT.